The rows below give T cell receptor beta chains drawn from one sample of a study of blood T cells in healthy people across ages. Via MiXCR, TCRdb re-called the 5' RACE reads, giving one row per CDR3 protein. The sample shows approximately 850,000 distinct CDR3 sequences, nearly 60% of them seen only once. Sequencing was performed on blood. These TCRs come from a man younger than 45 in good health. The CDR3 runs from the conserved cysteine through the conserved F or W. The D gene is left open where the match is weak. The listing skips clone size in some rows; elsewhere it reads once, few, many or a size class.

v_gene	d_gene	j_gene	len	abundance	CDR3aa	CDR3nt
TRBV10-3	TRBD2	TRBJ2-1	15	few	CAIGASGTSDNEQFF	TGTGCCATAGGCGCTAGCGGGACCTCCGACAATGAGCAGTTCTTC
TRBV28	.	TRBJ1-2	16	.	CASTRGSPTGSYGYTF	TGTGCCAGCACCCGGGGAAGCCCTACCGGAAGCTATGGCTACACCTTC
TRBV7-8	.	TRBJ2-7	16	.	CASSLKRVGAPYEQYF	TGTGCCAGCAGCTTAAAAAGGGTGGGAGCCCCCTACGAGCAGTACTTC
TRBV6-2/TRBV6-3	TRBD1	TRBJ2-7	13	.	CASSSPRGLEQYF	TGTGCCAGCAGTTCTCCCAGGGGGCTCGAGCAGTACTTC
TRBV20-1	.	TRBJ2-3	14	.	CSARVGERTDTQYF	TGCAGTGCTAGAGTGGGGGAACGCACAGATACGCAGTATTTT
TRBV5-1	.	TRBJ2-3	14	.	CASPQPGDTDTQYF	TGCGCCAGCCCGCAGCCTGGGGACACAGATACGCAGTATTTT
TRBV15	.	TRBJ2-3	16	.	CATSRGQIPSTDTQYF	TGTGCCACCAGCAGAGGACAGATCCCTAGCACAGATACGCAGTATTTT
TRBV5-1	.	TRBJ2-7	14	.	CAGSLAQHRNEQYF	TGCGCCGGCAGCTTGGCCCAACATAGGAACGAGCAGTACTTC
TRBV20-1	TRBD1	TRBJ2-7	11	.	CSAKTGLEQYF	TGCAGTGCAAAGACAGGGCTCGAGCAGTACTTC
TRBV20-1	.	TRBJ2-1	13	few	CSASSLNYNEQFF	TGCAGTGCTAGCAGCTTAAATTACAATGAGCAGTTCTTC
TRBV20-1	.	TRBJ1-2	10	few	CSASNYGYTF	TGCAGTGCTAGTAACTATGGCTACACCTTC
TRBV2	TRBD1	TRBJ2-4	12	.	CASTGGKNIQYF	TGTGCCAGCACAGGGGGCAAAAACATTCAGTACTTC
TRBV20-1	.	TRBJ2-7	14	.	CSAVIRSDSYEQYF	TGCAGTGCTGTTATCCGGTCCGACTCCTACGAGCAGTACTTC
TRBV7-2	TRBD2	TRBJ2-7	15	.	CASSGLAGPSYEQYF	TGTGCCAGCAGCGGACTAGCGGGTCCTTCCTACGAGCAGTACTTC
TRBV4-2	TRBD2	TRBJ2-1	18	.	CASSQEPAGLSSYNEQFF	TGTGCCAGCAGCCAAGAACCAGCGGGACTTAGCTCCTACAATGAGCAGTTCTTC
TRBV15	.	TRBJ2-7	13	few	CATSRVPSYEQYF	TGTGCCACCAGCAGAGTTCCCTCCTACGAGCAGTACTTC
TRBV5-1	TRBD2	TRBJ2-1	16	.	CASSPLAGGNYNEQFF	TGCGCCAGCAGCCCCTTAGCGGGAGGGAACTACAATGAGCAGTTCTTC
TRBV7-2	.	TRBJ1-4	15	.	CASSMVTVEGEKLFF	TGTGCCAGCAGCATGGTGACAGTCGAGGGGGAAAAACTGTTTTTT
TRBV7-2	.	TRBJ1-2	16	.	CASSLAPRPSDYGYTF	TGTGCCAGCAGCTTAGCGCCGAGACCATCCGACTATGGCTACACCTTC
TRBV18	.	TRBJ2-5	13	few	CASSPSEQETQYF	TGTGCCAGCTCACCATCGGAACAAGAGACCCAGTACTTC
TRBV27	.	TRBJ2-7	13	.	CASSTGAPYEQYF	TGTGCCAGCAGCACCGGGGCCCCCTACGAGCAGTACTTC
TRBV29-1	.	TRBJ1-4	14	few	CSVGGSSSLAELFF	TGCAGCGTTGGGGGGAGTTCATCCCTTGCGGAACTGTTTTTT
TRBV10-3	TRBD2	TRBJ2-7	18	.	CAIRGGPSGSGRNYEQYF	TGTGCCATCAGGGGGGGGCCTAGCGGGAGTGGACGAAATTACGAGCAGTACTTC
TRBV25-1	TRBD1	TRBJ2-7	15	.	CASTRGTGFSYEQYF	TGTGCCAGCACAAGAGGGACAGGGTTTTCCTACGAGCAGTACTTC
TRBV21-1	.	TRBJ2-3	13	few	CASSKEGTDTQYF	TGTGCCAGCAGCAAAGAGGGCACAGATACGCAGTATTTT
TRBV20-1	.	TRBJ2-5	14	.	CSAGVGGIQETQYF	TGCAGTGCTGGAGTTGGGGGCATCCAAGAGACCCAGTACTTC
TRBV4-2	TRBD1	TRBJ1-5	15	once	CASSQPDREGQPQHF	TGTGCCAGCAGCCAACCGGACAGGGAGGGACAGCCCCAGCATTTT
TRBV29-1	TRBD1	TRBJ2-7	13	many	CSVEPGGSYEQYF	TGCAGCGTTGAACCAGGGGGCTCGTACGAGCAGTACTTC
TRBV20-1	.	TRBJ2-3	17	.	CSARAAPQGWGTDTQYF	TGCAGTGCTAGAGCCGCCCCACAGGGCTGGGGCACAGATACGCAGTATTTT
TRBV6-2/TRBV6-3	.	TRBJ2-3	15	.	CASTPGELSTDTQYF	TGTGCCAGCACCCCCGGGGAGCTTAGCACAGATACGCAGTATTTT
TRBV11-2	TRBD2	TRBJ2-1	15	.	CASSSAGRWIDEQFF	TGTGCCAGCAGCTCAGCGGGAAGGTGGATCGATGAGCAGTTCTTC
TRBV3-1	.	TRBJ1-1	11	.	CASIQGSEAFF	TGTGCCAGCATCCAGGGATCTGAAGCTTTCTTT
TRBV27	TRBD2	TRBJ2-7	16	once	CASSSLGLAGTYEQYF	TGTGCCAGCAGTTCCCTTGGACTAGCGGGAACCTACGAGCAGTACTTC
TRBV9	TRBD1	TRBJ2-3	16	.	CASSEWTGAAPDTQYF	TGTGCCAGCAGCGAATGGACAGGGGCCGCCCCTGATACGCAGTATTTT
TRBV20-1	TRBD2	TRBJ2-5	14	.	CSAFQRGPQETQYF	TGCAGTGCTTTCCAGCGGGGCCCACAAGAGACCCAGTACTTC
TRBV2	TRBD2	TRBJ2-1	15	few	CASSTLAGAYNEQFF	TGTGCCAGCAGCACCCTAGCGGGGGCTTACAATGAGCAGTTCTTC
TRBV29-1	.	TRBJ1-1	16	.	CSVDPNSPQWGTEAFF	TGCAGCGTTGATCCGAACTCCCCTCAATGGGGCACTGAAGCTTTCTTT
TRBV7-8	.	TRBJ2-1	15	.	CASSSGGQGYNEQFF	TGTGCCAGCAGCTCCGGGGGGCAGGGGTACAATGAGCAGTTCTTC
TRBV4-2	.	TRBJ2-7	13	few	CASSQVSRGEQYF	TGTGCCAGCAGCCAAGTTTCTCGGGGTGAGCAGTACTTC